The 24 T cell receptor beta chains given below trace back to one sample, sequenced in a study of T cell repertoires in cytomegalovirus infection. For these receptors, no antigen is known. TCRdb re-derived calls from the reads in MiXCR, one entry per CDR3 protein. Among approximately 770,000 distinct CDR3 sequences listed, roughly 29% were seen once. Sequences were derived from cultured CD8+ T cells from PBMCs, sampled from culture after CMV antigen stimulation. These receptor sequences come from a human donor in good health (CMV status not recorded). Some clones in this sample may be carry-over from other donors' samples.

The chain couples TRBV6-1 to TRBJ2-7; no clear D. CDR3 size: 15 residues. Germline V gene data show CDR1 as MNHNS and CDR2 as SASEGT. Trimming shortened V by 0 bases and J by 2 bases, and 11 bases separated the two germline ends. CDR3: CASSEAESLTYEQYF. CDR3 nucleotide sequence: TGTGCCAGCAGTGAAGCGGAATCCCTCACCTACGAGCAGTACTTC.

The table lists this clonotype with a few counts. CDR3 amino acids: CASRTNQPQHF. The CDR3 nucleotides are TGTGCCAGCAGAACCAATCAGCCCCAGCATTTT. V gene TRBV6-2 or TRBV6-3 combines with J gene TRBJ1-5; no definite D call. The germline V gene has CDR1 MNHEY and CDR2 SVGEGT. The V end lost 6 bases, the J end lost 3 bases, and 3 bases lay between the germline ends. The CDR3 is made up of 11 amino acids.

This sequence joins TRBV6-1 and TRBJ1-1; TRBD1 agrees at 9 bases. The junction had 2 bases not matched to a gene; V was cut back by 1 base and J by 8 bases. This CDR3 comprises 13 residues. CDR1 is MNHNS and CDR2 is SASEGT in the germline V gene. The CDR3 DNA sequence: TGTGCCAGCAGTGAAGGGACAGGGGTAGAAGCTTTCTTT. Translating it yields CASSEGTGVEAFF.

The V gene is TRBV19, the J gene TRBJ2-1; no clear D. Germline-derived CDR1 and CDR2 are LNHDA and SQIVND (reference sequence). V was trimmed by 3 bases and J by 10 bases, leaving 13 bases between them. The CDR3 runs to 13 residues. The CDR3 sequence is CASSIYSQGEQFF. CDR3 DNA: TGTGCCAGTAGTATTTACAGCCAAGGAGAGCAGTTCTTC.

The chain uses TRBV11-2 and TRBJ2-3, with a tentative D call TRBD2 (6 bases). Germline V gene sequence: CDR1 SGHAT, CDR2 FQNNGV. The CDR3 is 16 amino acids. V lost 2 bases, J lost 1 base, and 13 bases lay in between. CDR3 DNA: TGTGCCAGCAGCTTAACTGCGGGGTTCGGCACAGATACGCAGTATTTT. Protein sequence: CASSLTAGFGTDTQYF.

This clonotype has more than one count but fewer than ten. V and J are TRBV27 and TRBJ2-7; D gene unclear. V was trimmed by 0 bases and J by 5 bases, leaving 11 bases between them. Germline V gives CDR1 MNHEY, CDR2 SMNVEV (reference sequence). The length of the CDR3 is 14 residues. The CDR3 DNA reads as TGTGCCAGCAGTTTATCCCCCTCTAGGAACGAGCAGTACTTC. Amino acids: CASSLSPSRNEQYF.

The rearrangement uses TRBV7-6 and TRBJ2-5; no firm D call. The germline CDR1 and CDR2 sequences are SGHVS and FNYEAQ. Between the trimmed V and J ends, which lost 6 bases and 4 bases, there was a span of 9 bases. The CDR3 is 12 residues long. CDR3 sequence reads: CASRPPGETQYF. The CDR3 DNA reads TGTGCCAGCAGGCCCCCCGGAGAGACCCAGTACTTC.

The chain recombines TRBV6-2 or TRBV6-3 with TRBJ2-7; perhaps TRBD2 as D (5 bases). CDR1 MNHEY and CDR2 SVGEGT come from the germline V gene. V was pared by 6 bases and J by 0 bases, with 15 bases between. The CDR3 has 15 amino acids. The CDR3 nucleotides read TGTGCCAGCAGAGGAGGCAGAAGGAGCTCCTACGAGCAGTACGTC. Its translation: CASRGGRRSSYEQYV.

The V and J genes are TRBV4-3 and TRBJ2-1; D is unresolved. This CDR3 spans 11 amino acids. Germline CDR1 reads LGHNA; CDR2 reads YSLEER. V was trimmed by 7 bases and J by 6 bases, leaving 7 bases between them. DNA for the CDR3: TGCGCCAGCACATGGGGCAATGAGCAGTTCTTC. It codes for CASTWGNEQFF.

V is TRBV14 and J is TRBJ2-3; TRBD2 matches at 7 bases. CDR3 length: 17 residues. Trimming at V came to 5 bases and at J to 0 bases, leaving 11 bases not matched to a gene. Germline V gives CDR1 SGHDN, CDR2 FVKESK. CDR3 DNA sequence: TGTGCCAGCAGCTACGATCGAGCGGGGCTAAGCACAGATACGCAGTATTTT. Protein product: CASSYDRAGLSTDTQYF.

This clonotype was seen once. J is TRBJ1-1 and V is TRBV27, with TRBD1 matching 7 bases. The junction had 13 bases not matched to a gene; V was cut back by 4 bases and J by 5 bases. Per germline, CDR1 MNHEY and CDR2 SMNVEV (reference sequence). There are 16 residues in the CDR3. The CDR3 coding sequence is TGTGCCAGCAGTTCCCTACAGGGGCACGGCGTTACTGAAGCTTTCTTT. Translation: CASSSLQGHGVTEAFF.

The CDR3 DNA follows: TGTGCCAGCAGCTTAGGTGTAGGGGGGCTTTTGGTTGAGCAGTTCTTC. Its translation is CASSLGVGGLLVEQFF. This rearrangement joins TRBV7-2 to TRBJ2-1; perhaps D is TRBD1 or TRBD2 (6 bases each). V gave up 1 base and J gave up 9 bases, with 19 bases separating them. The CDR3 consists of 16 residues. The germline V gene encodes CDR1 SGHTA and CDR2 FQGNSA.

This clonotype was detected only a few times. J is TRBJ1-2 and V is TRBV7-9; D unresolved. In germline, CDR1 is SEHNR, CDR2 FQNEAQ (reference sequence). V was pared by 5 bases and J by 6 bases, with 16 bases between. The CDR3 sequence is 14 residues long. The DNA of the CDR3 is TGTGCCAGCAGCAGTACACCGACCGCCGATGGCTACACCTTC. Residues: CASSSTPTADGYTF. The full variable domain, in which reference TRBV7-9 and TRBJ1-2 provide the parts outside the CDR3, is DTGVSQNPRHKITKRGQNVTFRCDPISEHNRLYWYRQTLGQGPEFLTYFQNEAQLEKSRLLSDRFSAERPKGSFSTLEIQRTEQGDSAMYLCASSSTPTADGYTFGSGTRLTVV.

The CDR3 DNA sequence: TGTGCCAGCAGTTTTCCGGGACAGGGGTCCTACAATGAGCAGTTCTTC. Encoded protein: CASSFPGQGSYNEQFF. The chain joins TRBV28 to TRBJ2-1, with TRBD1 matching 10 bases. Germline lookup yields CDR1 MDHEN and CDR2 SYDVKM. The CDR3 sequence is 16 residues long. Trimming removed 3 bases from V and 1 base from J; junction bases left unmatched: 3.

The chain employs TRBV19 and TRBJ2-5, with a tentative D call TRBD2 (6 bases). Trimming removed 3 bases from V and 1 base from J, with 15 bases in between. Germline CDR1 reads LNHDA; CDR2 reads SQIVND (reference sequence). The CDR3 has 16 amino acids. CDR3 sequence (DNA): TGTGCCAGTAGTATCGGAGAGGGAGGCCGCCAAGAGACCCAGTACTTC. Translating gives CASSIGEGGRQETQYF.

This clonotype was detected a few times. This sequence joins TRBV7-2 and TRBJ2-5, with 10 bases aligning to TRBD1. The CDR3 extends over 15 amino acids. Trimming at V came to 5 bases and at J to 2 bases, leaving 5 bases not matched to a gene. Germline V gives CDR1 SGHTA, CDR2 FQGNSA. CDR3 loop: CASSPSDRGQETQYF. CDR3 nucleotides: TGTGCCAGCAGCCCCTCGGACAGGGGGCAAGAGACCCAGTACTTC.

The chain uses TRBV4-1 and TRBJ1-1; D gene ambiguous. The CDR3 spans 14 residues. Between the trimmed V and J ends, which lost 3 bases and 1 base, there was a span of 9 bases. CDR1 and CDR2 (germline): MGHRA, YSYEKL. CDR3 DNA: TGCGCCAGCAGCCACGGACCGGGGAACACTGAAGCTTTCTTT. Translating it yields CASSHGPGNTEAFF.

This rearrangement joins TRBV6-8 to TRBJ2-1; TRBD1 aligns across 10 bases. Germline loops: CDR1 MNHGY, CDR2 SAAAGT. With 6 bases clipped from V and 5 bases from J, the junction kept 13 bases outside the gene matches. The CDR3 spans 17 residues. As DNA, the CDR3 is TGTGCCAGCAGCCACGGCCGGGACAGGGGTATCAACAATGAGCAGTTCTTC. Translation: CASSHGRDRGINNEQFF.

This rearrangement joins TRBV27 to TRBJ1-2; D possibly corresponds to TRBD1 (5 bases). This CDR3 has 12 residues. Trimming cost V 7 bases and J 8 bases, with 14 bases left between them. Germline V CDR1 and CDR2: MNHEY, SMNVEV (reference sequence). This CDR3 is CASTTRGYGYTF. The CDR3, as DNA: TGTGCCAGCACCACCCGGGGGTACGGCTACACCTTC.

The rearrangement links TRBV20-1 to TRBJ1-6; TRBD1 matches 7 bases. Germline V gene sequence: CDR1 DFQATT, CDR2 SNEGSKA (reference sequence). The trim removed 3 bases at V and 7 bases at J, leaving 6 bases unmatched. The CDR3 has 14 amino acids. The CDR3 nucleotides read TGCAGTGCTAGGGAGGGCAGGGGGAATTCACCCCTCCACTTT. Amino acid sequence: CSAREGRGNSPLHF.

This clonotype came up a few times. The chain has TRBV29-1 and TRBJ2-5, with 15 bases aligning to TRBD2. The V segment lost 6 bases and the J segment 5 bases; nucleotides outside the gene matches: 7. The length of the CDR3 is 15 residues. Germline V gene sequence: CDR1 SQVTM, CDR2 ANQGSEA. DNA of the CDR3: TGCAGCGTGGGGACTAGCGGGGGGATAGGGGAGACCCAGTACTTC. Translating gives CSVGTSGGIGETQYF.

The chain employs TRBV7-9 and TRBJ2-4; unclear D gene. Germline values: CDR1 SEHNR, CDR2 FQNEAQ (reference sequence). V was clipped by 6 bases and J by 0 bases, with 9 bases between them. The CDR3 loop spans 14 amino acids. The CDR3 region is CASSSSIAKNIQYF. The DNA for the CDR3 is TGTGCCAGCAGTTCGTCCATAGCCAAAAACATTCAGTACTTC.

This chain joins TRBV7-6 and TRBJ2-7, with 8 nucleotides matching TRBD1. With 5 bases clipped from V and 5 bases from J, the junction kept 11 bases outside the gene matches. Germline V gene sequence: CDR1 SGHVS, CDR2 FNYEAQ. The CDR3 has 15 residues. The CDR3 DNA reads TGTGCCAGCAGCCTAGGACCAGGGGGCCTCGACGAGCAGTACGTC. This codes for CASSLGPGGLDEQYV.

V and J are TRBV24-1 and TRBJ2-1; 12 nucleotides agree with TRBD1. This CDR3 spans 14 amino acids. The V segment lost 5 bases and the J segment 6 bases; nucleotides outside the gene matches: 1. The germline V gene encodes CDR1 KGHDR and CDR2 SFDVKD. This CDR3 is CATSGDRGPNEQFF. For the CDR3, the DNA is TGTGCCACCAGTGGGGACAGGGGGCCCAATGAGCAGTTCTTC.